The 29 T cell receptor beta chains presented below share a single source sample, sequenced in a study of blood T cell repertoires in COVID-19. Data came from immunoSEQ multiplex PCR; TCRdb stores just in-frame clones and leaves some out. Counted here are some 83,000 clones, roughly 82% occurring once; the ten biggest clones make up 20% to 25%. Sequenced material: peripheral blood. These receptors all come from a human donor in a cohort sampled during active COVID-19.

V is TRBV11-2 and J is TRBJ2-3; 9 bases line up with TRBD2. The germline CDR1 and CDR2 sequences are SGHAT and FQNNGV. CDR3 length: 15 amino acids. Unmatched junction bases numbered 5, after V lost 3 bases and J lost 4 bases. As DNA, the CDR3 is TGTGCCAGCAGCTTTGGCGGGGGGGCCCCAGATACGCAGTATTTT. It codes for CASSFGGGAPDTQYF.

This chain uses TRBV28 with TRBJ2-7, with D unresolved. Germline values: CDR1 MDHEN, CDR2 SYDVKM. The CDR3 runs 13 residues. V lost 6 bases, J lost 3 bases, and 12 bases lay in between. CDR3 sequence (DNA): TGTGCCAGCAGGATTACCCTAAACTACGAGCAGTACTTC. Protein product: CASRITLNYEQYF. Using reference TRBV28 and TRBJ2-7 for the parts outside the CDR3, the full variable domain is DVKVTQSSRYLVKRTGEKVFLECVQDMDHENMFWYRQDPGLGLRLIYFSYDVKMKEKGDIPEGYSVSREKKERFSLILESASTNQTSMYLCASRITLNYEQYFGPGTRLTVT.

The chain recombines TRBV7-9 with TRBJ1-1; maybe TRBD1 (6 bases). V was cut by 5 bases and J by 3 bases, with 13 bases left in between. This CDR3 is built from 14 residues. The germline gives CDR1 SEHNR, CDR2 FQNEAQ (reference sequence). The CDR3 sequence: CASSITYRDTEAFF. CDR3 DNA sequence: TGTGCCAGCAGCATAACATACAGGGACACTGAAGCTTTCTTT.

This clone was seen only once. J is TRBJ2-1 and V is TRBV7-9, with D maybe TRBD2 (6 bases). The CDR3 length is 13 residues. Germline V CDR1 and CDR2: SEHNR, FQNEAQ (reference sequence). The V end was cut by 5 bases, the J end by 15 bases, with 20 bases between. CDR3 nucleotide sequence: TGTGCCAGCAGCATCGCGGAGACTAGAGGTTCGTTCTTC. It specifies CASSIAETRGSFF.

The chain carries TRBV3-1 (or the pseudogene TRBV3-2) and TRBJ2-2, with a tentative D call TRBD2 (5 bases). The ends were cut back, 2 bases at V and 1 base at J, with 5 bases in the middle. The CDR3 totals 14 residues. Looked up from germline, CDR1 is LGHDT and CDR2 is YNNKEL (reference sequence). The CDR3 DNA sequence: TGTGCCAGCAGCCAACGGGGGAACACCGGGGAGCTGTTTTTT. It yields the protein CASSQRGNTGELFF.

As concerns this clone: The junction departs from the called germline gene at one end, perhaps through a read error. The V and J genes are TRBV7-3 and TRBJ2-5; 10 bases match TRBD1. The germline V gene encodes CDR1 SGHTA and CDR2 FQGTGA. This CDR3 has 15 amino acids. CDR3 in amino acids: CASSVTGTGVETQYF. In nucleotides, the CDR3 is TGTGCCAGCAGCGTAACCGGGACAGGGGTTGAGACCCAGTACTTC.

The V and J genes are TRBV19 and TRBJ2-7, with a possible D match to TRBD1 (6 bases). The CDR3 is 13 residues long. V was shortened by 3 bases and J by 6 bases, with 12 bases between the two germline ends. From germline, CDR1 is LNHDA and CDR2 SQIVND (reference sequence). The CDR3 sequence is CASSIHRAGEQYF. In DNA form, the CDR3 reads TGTGCCAGTAGTATTCACAGGGCTGGCGAGCAGTACTTC.

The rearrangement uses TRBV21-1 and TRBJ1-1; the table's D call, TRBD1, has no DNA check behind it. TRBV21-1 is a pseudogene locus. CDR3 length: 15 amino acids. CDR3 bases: TGTGCCAGCAGCGTCAACAGGGGGATGAACACTGAAGCTTTCTTT. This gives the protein CASSVNRGMNTEAFF.

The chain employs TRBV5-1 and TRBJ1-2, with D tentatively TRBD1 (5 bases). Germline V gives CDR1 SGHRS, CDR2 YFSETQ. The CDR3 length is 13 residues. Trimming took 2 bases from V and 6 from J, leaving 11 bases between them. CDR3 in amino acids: CASSFTSGNGYTF. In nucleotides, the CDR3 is TGCGCCAGCAGCTTTACTTCAGGGAATGGCTACACCTTC.

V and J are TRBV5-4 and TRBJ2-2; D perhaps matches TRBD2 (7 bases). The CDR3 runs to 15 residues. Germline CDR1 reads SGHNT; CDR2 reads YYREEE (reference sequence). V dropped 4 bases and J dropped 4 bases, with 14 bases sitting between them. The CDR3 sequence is CASSAGGRSTGELFF. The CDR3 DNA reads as TGTGCCAGCAGCGCCGGGGGGCGCAGCACCGGGGAGCTGTTTTTT. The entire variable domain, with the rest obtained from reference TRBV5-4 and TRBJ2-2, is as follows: ETGVTQSPTHLIKTRGQQVTLRCSSQSGHNTVSWYQQALGQGPQFIFQYYREEENGRGNFPPRFSGLQFPNYSSELNVNALELDDSALYLCASSAGGRSTGELFFGEGSRLTVL.

The CDR3 DNA is TGTGCCACCAGCAGGGGGGGCGGGGGCGCGTCTGGCACAGATACGCAGTATTTT. Its translation: CATSRGGGGASGTDTQYF. The chain combines TRBV15 with TRBJ2-3; D is perhaps TRBD2 (7 bases). CDR1 and CDR2 (germline): LNHNV, YYDKDF (reference sequence). CDR3 length equals 18 residues. V was cut by 3 bases and J by 1 base, with 20 bases left in between. The whole variable domain, remainder taken from reference TRBV15 and TRBJ2-3, is DAMVIQNPRYQVTQFGKPVTLSCSQTLNHNVMYWYQQKSSQAPKLLFHYYDKDFNNEADTPDNFQSRRPNTSFCFLDIRSPGLGDTAMYLCATSRGGGGASGTDTQYFGPGTRLTVL.

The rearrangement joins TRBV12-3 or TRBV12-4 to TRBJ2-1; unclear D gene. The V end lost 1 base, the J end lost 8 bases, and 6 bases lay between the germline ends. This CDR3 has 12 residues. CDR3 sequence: CASSLGLDEQFF. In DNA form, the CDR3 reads TGTGCCAGCAGTTTAGGGCTGGATGAGCAGTTCTTC.

CDR3 sequence (DNA): TGTGCCAGCAGCTTGGGGACAGGGTACTCCCTTGGCGACGAGCAGTACTTC. Protein product: CASSLGTGYSLGDEQYF. The V call is TRBV7-2, the J call TRBJ2-7; TRBD1 agrees at 9 bases. The CDR3 is 17 amino acids. Germline V gene data show CDR1 as SGHTA and CDR2 as FQGNSA. V lost 3 bases and J lost 5; bases outside the gene matches: 14.

This CDR3 reads CASSDNLNTDTQYF. Written as DNA, the CDR3 is TGTGCCAGCAGTGACAACTTAAACACAGATACGCAGTATTTT. The chain links TRBV6-1 to TRBJ2-3; D gene uncertain. CDR1 and CDR2 from the germline V gene are MNHNS and SASEGT. The V and J ends lost 3 bases and 2 bases respectively, with 9 bases between them. The CDR3 has 14 amino acids.

Here the CDR3 reads CASRINSGKLFF. CDR3 DNA: TGTGCCAGCAGGATTAACTCTGGAAAACTGTTTTTT. The chain has TRBV28 and TRBJ1-4; D not resolved. Germline CDR1 is MDHEN and CDR2 is SYDVKM. The CDR3 length is 12 residues. Trimming cost V 6 bases and J 10 bases, with 12 bases left between them.

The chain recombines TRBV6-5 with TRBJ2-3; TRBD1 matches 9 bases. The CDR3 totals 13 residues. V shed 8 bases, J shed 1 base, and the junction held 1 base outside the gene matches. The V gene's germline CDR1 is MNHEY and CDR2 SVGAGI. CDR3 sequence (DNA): TGTGCCAGCCGGACAGGGGGCACAGATACGCAGTATTTT. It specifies CASRTGGTDTQYF.

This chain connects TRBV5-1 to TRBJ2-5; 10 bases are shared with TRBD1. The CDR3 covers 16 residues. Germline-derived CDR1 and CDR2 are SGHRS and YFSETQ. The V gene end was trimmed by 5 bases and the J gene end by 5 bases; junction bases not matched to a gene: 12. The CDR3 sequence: CASRSGTGVFVETQYF. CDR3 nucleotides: TGCGCCAGCAGATCCGGGACAGGGGTTTTTGTTGAGACCCAGTACTTC.

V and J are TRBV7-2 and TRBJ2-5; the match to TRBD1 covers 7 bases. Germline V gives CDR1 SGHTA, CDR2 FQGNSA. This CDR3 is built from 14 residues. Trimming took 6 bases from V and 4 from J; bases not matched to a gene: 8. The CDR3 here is CASRGFNRGETQYF. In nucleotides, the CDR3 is TGTGCCAGCAGGGGTTTTAACAGGGGAGAGACCCAGTACTTC.

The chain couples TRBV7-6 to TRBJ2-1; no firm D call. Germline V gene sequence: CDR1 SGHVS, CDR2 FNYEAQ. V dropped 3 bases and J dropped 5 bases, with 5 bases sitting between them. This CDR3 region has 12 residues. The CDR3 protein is CASSFRDNEQFF. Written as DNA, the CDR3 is TGTGCCAGCAGCTTCCGCGACAATGAGCAGTTCTTC.

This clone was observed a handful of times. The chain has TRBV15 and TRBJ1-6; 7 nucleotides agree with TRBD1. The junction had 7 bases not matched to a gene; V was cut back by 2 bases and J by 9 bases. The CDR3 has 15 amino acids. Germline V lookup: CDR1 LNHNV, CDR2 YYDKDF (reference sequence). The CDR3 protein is CATSRKETGSSPLHF. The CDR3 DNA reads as TGTGCCACCAGCAGAAAGGAGACAGGGAGTTCACCCCTCCACTTT.

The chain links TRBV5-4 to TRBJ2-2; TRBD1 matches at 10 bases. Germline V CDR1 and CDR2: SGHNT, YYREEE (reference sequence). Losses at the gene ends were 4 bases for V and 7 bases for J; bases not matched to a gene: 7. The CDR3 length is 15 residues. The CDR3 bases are TGTGCCAGCAGCGACAGGGGGCGCGGGATCGGGGAGCTGTTTTTT. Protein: CASSDRGRGIGELFF.

The CDR3 sequence is CASSLTVLSYNEQFF. CDR3 in DNA: TGTGCCAGTAGTTTAACAGTCCTCTCCTACAATGAGCAGTTCTTC. The chain carries TRBV19 and TRBJ2-1; D is uncertain. Germline CDR1 and CDR2: LNHDA and SQIVND (reference sequence). V dropped 5 bases and J dropped 0 bases, with 11 bases sitting between them. This CDR3 region has 15 residues. The variable domain in full, with the rest retrieved from reference TRBV19 and TRBJ2-1, is DGGITQSPKYLFRKEGQNVTLSCEQNLNHDAMYWYRQDPGQGLRLIYYSQIVNDFQKGDIAEGYSVSREKKESFPLTVTSAQKNPTAFYLCASSLTVLSYNEQFFGPGTRLTVL.

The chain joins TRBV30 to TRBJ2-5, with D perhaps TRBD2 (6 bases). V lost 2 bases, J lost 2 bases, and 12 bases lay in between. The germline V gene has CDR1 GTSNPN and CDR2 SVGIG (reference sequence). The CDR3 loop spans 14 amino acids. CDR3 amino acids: CAWSRGGVQETQYF. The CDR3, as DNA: TGTGCCTGGAGTCGGGGCGGGGTACAAGAGACCCAGTACTTC.

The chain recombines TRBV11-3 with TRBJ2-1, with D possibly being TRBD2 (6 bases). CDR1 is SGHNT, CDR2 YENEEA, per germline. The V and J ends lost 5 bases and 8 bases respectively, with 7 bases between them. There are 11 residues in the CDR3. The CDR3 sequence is CASSRGYEQFF. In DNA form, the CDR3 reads TGTGCCAGCAGCCGGGGGTATGAGCAGTTCTTC. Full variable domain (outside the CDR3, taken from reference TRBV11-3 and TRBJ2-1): EAGVVQSPRYKIIEKKQPVAFWCNPISGHNTLYWYLQNLGQGPELLIRYENEEAVDDSQLPKDRFSAERLKGVDSTLKIQPAELGDSAVYLCASSRGYEQFFGPGTRLTVL.

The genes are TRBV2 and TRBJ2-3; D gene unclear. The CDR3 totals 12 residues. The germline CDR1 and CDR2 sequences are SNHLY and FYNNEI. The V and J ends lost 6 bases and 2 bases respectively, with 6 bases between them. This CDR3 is CASSFVTDTQYF. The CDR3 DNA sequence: TGTGCCAGCAGCTTTGTCACAGATACGCAGTATTTT.

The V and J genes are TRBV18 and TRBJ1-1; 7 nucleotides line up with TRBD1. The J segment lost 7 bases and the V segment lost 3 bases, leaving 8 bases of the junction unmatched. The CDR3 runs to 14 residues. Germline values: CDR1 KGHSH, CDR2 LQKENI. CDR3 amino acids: CASSPGTEGGEAFF. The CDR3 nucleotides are TGTGCCAGCTCACCCGGGACAGAGGGGGGTGAAGCTTTCTTT.

CDR3 in amino acids: CASSPSGTGAEKLFF. CDR3 in DNA: TGTGCCAGCAGCCCTAGCGGGACAGGGGCGGAAAAACTGTTTTTT. This chain uses TRBV9 with TRBJ1-4; 10 bases agree with TRBD1. The germline CDR1 and CDR2 sequences are SGDLS and YYNGEE. The CDR3 extends over 15 amino acids. The J segment lost 8 bases and the V segment lost 4 bases, leaving 8 bases of the junction unmatched.

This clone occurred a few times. The CDR3 nucleotides are TGTGCCAGCAGTCCGGACAGGCCGAACACCGGGGAGCTGTTTTTT. This sequence encodes CASSPDRPNTGELFF. This sequence joins TRBV7-3 and TRBJ2-2; TRBD1 agrees at 7 bases. The CDR3 contains 15 residues. J was trimmed by 0 bases and V by 6 bases; bases with no gene match: 4. Per the germline V gene, CDR1 is SGHTA and CDR2 is FQGTGA.

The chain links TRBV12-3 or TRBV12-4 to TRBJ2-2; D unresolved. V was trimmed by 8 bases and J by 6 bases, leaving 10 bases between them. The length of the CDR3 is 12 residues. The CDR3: CASLTEAGELFF. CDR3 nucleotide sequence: TGTGCCAGCCTGACCGAGGCCGGGGAGCTGTTTTTT.